This TCR beta chain was sequenced in a study of cytomegalovirus exposure and HLA in healthy donors (dated by TCRdb to about 2017). Describing the broader study: An earlier analysis of approximately 640 of the donors reported more than 250 Gb of sequence data and some 120 million unique TCR beta sequences from around 200 million T cells. Approximately 300 gigabases of sequencing data and 70 million to 100 million unique TCR sequences made up an early release that covered under 750 HLA-typed donors. Of the roughly 390 genotyped donors, approximately 83% fell in the genetic ancestry cluster associated with self-reported Caucasian donors. The study aimed to test whether cataloging public T cell receptors could reveal signatures of past pathogen exposure. The T cell repertoires of several hundred subjects were profiled by immunosequencing and related to cytomegalovirus serostatus. In addition to the first cohort of 650 to 800 subjects, a separate validation cohort of 120 different subjects was used. The study combined high-throughput TCR immunosequencing, statistical association of individual TCRs with disease status, and machine learning to predict cytomegalovirus infection status. A later analysis re-analyzed previously published TCR beta repertoires from approximately 670 donors and added high-resolution HLA genotyping to study TCR occurrence patterns. Rather than drawing on any new phenotypic data, the later analysis identified candidate immune exposures from TCR beta sequences and the way those sequences occurred across donors. To decide whether each TCR beta V gene segment behaved as functional or pseudogenic, an earlier analysis of nearly 600 of the donors relied on high-throughput TCR beta sequencing. Alongside the repertoire data, information on donor age, sex, ethnicity and CMV serostatus was compiled. A later genetic analysis took genome-wide SNP genotypes for about three fifths of the 666 donors and used that subset as a discovery cohort. All discovery cohort repertoires had been generated on a single sequencing platform. HLA typing covered class I and class II loci at four-digit resolution. Typing coverage varied by locus: roughly 620-640 donors for A, B, C, DRB1 and DQB1; about 520 for DQA1; about 570 for DPA1; about 450 for DPB1. A handful of DR-DQ haplotypes were handled as single units for association and clustering because linkage in the cohort was strong. Across 398 genotyped donors of the cohort, an average of approximately 200,000 unique TCR beta nucleotide sequences per donor were sequenced, and roughly 18% of those sequences were non-productive.

The trim is 4 bases for V and 4 bases for J, with a gap of 12 bases between the germline ends. Sequences SGHRS (CDR1) and YFSETQ (CDR2) are obtained from the germline V gene. The CDR3 runs 14 amino acids, cysteine and phenylalanine included. CDR3 DNA only is kept here, 42 bases in frame from base 1. Regarding this clone: The target of this receptor is not known. Base quality data are lacking; no much larger clone is found one base away.

Here is what the overall study found, with its caveats: It was suggested by the authors that the approach could potentially be generalized to other disease states and immunological phenotypes. A later genetic analysis reported fewer N-insertions in productive TCRs among donors in an Asian-associated ancestry cluster than the roughly 720-donor mean. Because HLA typing was missing for some donors at each locus, association tests included only the typed subset. Assigning TCR associations to individual alleles was difficult when HLA alleles, especially DR and DQ, strongly co-occurred. At a false discovery rate of 0.05, a later analysis linked roughly 17,000 TCR beta sequences to specific HLA alleles. A few of the identified cytomegalovirus-associated TCR beta chains were confirmed in vitro to be specific for cytomegalovirus antigens. A further reported finding was that TCR beta sequences accurately predicted the HLA-A and HLA-B alleles for most subjects in the first cohort. A later analysis found that TCR association rates varied across HLA loci, with DRB1 alleles showing the most associated TCRs and HLA-C alleles the fewest. An association between a missense DCLRE1C variant and V-gene and J-gene trimming of TCR beta chains was found in a later genetic analysis and replicated in an independent cohort. Presence/absence analyses assumed roughly uniform sequencing depth across donors, an assumption that may not hold. Only TCR beta chains were sequenced in this cohort, and the absence of alpha or paired-chain data limited detectable features. In a later analysis, several top co-occurrence clusters were reported to appear linked to parvovirus B19, influenza, CMV and Epstein-Barr virus. The classifier was reported to diagnose cytomegalovirus status with high specificity and sensitivity in both the original cohort and the validation cohort. The 87-base-pair reads could not distinguish some IMGT-functional V segments, including TRBV6-2 and TRBV6-3, so those segments were excluded. In an earlier analysis of 587 of the donors, most TCR beta V segments appeared in productive rearrangements about 90% or about 30% of the time, broadly matching IMGT annotations. Compared with equally common non-associated chains, HLA-associated TCR beta chains in a later analysis were more clonally expanded and had lower generation probabilities. Correlated functional status among segregating V segments might reflect linkage disequilibrium, but an unknown experimental factor could not be ruled out. Over 15 rarely observed V segments, including chromosome 9 orphons, were excluded from the earlier analysis of about 610 of the donors because counts were too low. The only immune exposure information available for the cohort was CMV serostatus. The study gave a list of under 200 TCR beta chains associated with cytomegalovirus. Most TCR sequences were observed very rarely across donors, whereas some public TCRs were present in many individuals. Most CMV-associated TCR beta chains appeared to be HLA-restricted in a later analysis, and the HLA associations seemed to be driven largely by CMV exposure. A cluster of highly shared sequence variants was judged likely to represent a technical artifact of the sequencing pipeline.

In total, approximately 690 healthy bone marrow donors made up the cohort. At the time of sampling, every cohort member was nominally healthy, though immune exposures that went unrecorded were likely present. The donor tested CMV seropositive and was one of the 289 seropositive cohort members. A peripheral blood sample was collected from each donor, and TCR beta sequencing was performed on peripheral blood mononuclear cells. Genomic DNA extraction from the blood cell samples was performed with the Qiagen DNeasy Blood Extraction Kit. The library was generated by the immunoSEQ multiplex PCR assay. The multiplex PCR relied on a mix of 60 forward primers for TCR Vbeta segments and 13 reverse primers for TCR Jbeta segments. The CDR3 region of rearranged TCR beta genes was amplified from genomic DNA with a multiplex PCR assay. The amplified TCR beta libraries were sequenced on the Illumina HiSeq System as 87-base-pair reads. The authors' pipeline ran thus. In a later analysis, tens of millions of unique TCR beta chains were counted across the roughly 610 repertoires, and roughly 11 million of these chains were shared by at least two donors. To remove PCR and sequencing errors, raw reads were error-corrected and collapsed into unique sequences using a nearest-neighbor algorithm that merged closely related sequences. Alignment of CDR3 sequences to IMGT reference sequences was used to assign V, D and J gene segments. Each retained sequence needed at least a six-nucleotide match to both a V gene segment and a J gene segment. Rearrangements were classified as productive when the CDR3 lacked stop codons and remained in frame with V and J, and all other rearrangements were classified as non-productive. CDR3 was defined according to IMGT convention as the region running from the second conserved V-encoded cysteine to the conserved J-encoded phenylalanine. Sequences without an unambiguous match to a single V gene segment were excluded from the earlier analysis of almost 600 of the donors. An earlier analysis of 550 to 650 of the donors classified V segments as functional when productive rearrangements were above 56.7% and as segregating when the standard deviation between donors was above 5%. A statistical classification framework was developed to diagnose cytomegalovirus status using the catalog of TCR beta chain sequences. V and J gene assignment, in a later analysis, came from comparing TCR nucleotide sequences with IMGT/GENE-DB human TR gene sequences. In a later analysis, CDR3 sequences and most-parsimonious VDJ recombination scenarios were assigned using the TCRdist pipeline. In a later analysis, each TCR beta chain was defined by its CDR3 amino acid sequence together with its V-gene family, and reads lacking a unique V-gene family were excluded. As a way to deal with suspected cross-contamination and a sequencing artifact, a later analysis dropped nearly 600 nucleotide sequences that were highly shared and had low generation probability. For each public chain, a later analysis derived a clonal expansion index from normalized ranks of inferred template counts within each repertoire. A later analysis computed generation probabilities with a VDJ recombination model fitted to out-of-frame rearrangements, and checked the results against IGoR. In a later analysis, hypergeometric tests were used to score TCR-TCR, TCR-HLA and TCR-CMV co-occurrence, with a repertoire-size bias correction applied to TCR pairs. A later analysis estimated false discovery rates by permuting HLA or CMV assignments 20 times. A later analysis grouped co-occurring TCRs with DBSCAN, adding TCRdist sequence similarity when clustering within HLA-allele-positive subsets. Repertoires with fewer than 30,000 or more than 120,000 public chains were left out of co-occurrence clustering, as were a handful of repertoires with anomalous nucleotide sharing. As stored in TCRdb, this immuneACCESS dataset retains in-frame rearrangements with V and J assigned. A fraction of the clones does not appear; measured against another copy, unresolved V genes explain less than half of the discrepancy, and the remainder lacks a known reason. The DNA was the basis for D and trimming; V, J and clone size are from that table. A total of roughly 160,000 clones appear in this sample, around 80% of them only once. The ten largest clones capture 1% of the sample.

Sequenced material: PBMCs. The origin of this receptor is a woman aged 50 to 65 in good health and CMV-seropositive. In this chain, TRBV5-1 is recombined with TRBJ2-1, with the D gene uncertain. DNA sequence: TGCGCCAGCAGCCACCAGTCTCCGTACAATGAGCAGTTCTTC. Its protein is CASSHQSPYNEQFF.